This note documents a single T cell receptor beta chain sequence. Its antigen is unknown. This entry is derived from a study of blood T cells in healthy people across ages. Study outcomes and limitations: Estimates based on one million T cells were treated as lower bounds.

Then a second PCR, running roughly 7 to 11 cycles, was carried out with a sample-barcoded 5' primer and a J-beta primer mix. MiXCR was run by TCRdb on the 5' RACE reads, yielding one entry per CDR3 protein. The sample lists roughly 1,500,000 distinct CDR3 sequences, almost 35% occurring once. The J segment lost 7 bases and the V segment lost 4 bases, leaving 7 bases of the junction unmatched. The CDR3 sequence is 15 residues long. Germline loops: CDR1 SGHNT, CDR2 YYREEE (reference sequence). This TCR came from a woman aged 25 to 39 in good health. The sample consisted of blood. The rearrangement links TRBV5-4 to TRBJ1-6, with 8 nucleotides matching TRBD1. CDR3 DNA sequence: TGTGCCAGCAGCGCGCAGGGGGCGCGGAATTCACCCCTCCACTTT. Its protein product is CASSAQGARNSPLHF.